These 8 T cell receptor beta chains were all obtained from the same sample, sequenced in a study of regulatory T cells in long-lasting Graves disease. Arm-PCR of CDR3 regions and iRepertoire HTBI primers were the basis on which TCR beta libraries were built. MiXCR, run by TCRdb on the multiplex PCR reads, gives a single entry per CDR3 protein. This table holds about 460,000 distinct CDR3 sequences, around 13% found once. Time point defined: newly diagnosed GD, antithyroid drugs for less than 3 months. TCR sequences were obtained from RNA taken from PBMCs. In addition, the sample was reused for a study of T cells in Graves' hyperthyroidism and ophthalmopathy.

Sequenced material: peripheral blood mononuclear cells (PBMCs), taken at new diagnosis, from a patient treated with antithyroid drugs. The receptor set was obtained from a woman aged 50 to 60 with Graves disease.

The chain links TRBV5-1 to TRBJ2-2; no firm D call. The germline CDR1 and CDR2 sequences are SGHRS and YFSETQ. V dropped 1 base and J dropped 0 bases, with 13 bases sitting between them. CDR3 length: 17 amino acids. The CDR3 protein is CASSLYAILANTGELFF. The CDR3 nucleotides are TGCGCCAGCAGCTTGTATGCTATACTCGCGAACACCGGGGAGCTGTTTTTT.

This clonotype was counted ten times or more. V and J are TRBV5-8 and TRBJ2-7, with D perhaps matching TRBD2 (6 bases). Trimming took 0 bases from V and 2 from J, leaving 12 bases between them. Germline values: CDR1 SGHTS, CDR2 YDEGEE. The CDR3 covers 15 residues. CDR3 sequence: CASSLVRRTTYEQYF. CDR3 coding DNA: TGTGCCAGCAGCTTGGTACGGAGGACTACCTACGAGCAGTACTTC.

This clonotype was seen many times. The chain recombines TRBV2 with TRBJ2-1; D is undetermined. The germline V gene has CDR1 SNHLY and CDR2 FYNNEI. Deletions cut 3 bases from V and 11 bases from J, with 11 bases between. This CDR3 contains 12 residues. The DNA for the CDR3 is TGTGCCAGCAGTGATCGTGATAACAAGCAGTTCTTC. Translation: CASSDRDNKQFF.

This clonotype was counted at least ten times. The gene calls are TRBV27 and TRBJ1-6, with TRBD1 identical over 10 bases. The CDR3 consists of 14 residues. The ends lost 1 base at V and 12 bases at J; junction bases unmatched: 3. Germline CDR1 MNHEY, CDR2 SMNVEV (reference sequence). CDR3 sequence (DNA): TGTGCCAGCAGTTTATGGGGACAGGGGATACCCCTCCACTTT. The encoded protein is CASSLWGQGIPLHF.

This clonotype was seen many times. This chain joins TRBV10-3 and TRBJ2-2; 10 bases line up with TRBD1. The CDR3 is 15 amino acids. CDR1 and CDR2 from the germline V gene are ENHRY and SYGVKD. Germline trimming cut 10 bases from V and 0 bases from J; bases unmatched to any gene: 5. The CDR3 region has the DNA TGTGCCACCAGGGGGACAGGGGCGAACACCGGGGAGCTGTTTTTT. Translated, it gives CATRGTGANTGELFF.

This clonotype showed up many times. The chain uses TRBV11-2 and TRBJ2-1, with 10 bases lining up with TRBD1. The CDR3 has 14 amino acids. Germline CDR1 SGHAT, CDR2 FQNNGV. Trimming removed 1 base from V and 15 bases from J; junction bases left unmatched: 9. The CDR3 protein is CASSLGVGTGVTFF. The CDR3 DNA is TGTGCCAGCAGCTTAGGGGTCGGGACAGGGGTTACGTTCTTC.

V usage is TRBV27 and J usage is TRBJ2-7, with a weak D call TRBD1 (6 bases). From germline, CDR1 is MNHEY and CDR2 SMNVEV (reference sequence). CDR3 length equals 13 residues. V was shortened by 6 bases and J by 0 bases, with 9 bases between the two germline ends. CDR3 residues: CASRGQISYEQYF. Here the CDR3 DNA reads TGTGCCAGCAGAGGACAGATCTCCTACGAGCAGTACTTC.

This clonotype was counted ten times or more. The genes are TRBV2 and TRBJ2-7, with 12 bases matching TRBD2. V lost 6 bases and J lost 7; bases outside the gene matches: 7. Germline assignment: CDR1 SNHLY and CDR2 FYNNEI. The CDR3 has 14 amino acids. CDR3 sequence (DNA): TGTGCCAGCAGACGACTAGCGGGAGTCGGGGAGCAGTACTTC. Translation: CASRRLAGVGEQYF. The full variable domain, in which reference TRBV2 and TRBJ2-7 provide the parts outside the CDR3, is EPEVTQTPSHQVTQMGQEVILRCVPISNHLYFYWYRQILGQKVEFLVSFYNNEISEKSEIFDDQFSVERPDGSNFTLKIRSTKLEDSAMYFCASRRLAGVGEQYFGPGTRLTVT.